Sequencing of this TCR beta chain was carried out in a study of cytotoxic CD8 clonotypes in ibrutinib-treated CLL. Study results and caveats: Contraction or stability on treatment was seen for public clonotypes, which were uncommon. Pretreatment clonality was elevated relative to age-matched healthy donors and paralleled circulating CD8+ T-cell counts.

Germline CDR1 is LNHDA and CDR2 is SQIVND (reference sequence). This CDR3 region has 17 residues. After removal of 5 bases from V and 4 bases from J, the junction contained 11 bases not matched to a gene. Sequencing sought depths of 1 in 200,000 to 1 in 1 million T cells. TCRdb's copy holds only in-frame clones and misses some; the assay was immunoSEQ multiplex PCR. The sample records a few hundred thousand clones, about 77% being singletons. A word on this clone: Its antigen is unidentified.

The chain combines TRBV19 with TRBJ2-3; 11 bases agree with TRBD2. The sequencing here drew on PBMCs, taken before ibrutinib treatment. The source is a human donor with chronic lymphocytic leukemia. CDR3 region: CASSPTTLAGVPDTQYF. The CDR3, as DNA: TGTGCCAGTAGTCCCACCACACTAGCGGGAGTCCCAGATACGCAGTATTTT.